The clone carrying this T cell receptor (beta chain) occurred a few times. The data originate from a study of T-cell memory formation after mild COVID-19. Study at large: Largely, the TCR clusters proved donor specific.

Each CDR3 protein gets one entry after TCRdb re-called the 5' RACE reads with MiXCR. The sample lists over 450,000 distinct CDR3 sequences, about a fifth occurring once. CDR3 length equals 12 residues. The V end lost 2 bases, the J end lost 5 bases, and 7 bases lay between the germline ends. Sequenced input: PBMCs or a T cell subset sorted from them (not recorded which). This clonotype originated in an adult woman who had mild COVID-19 (a few samples of this study predate the infection). Cell type and time point are not known. The genes are TRBV12-3 or TRBV12-4 and TRBJ2-7; D remains unclear. CDR3 nucleotide sequence: TGTGCCAGCAGTTTAATTAGGGACGAGCAGTACTTC. Its protein product is CASSLIRDEQYF.